The T cell receptor (beta chain) described here comes from a study of blood T cell repertoires in COVID-19. Study summary: Samples representing acute and convalescent COVID-19 were sourced from the United States, Italy and Spain.

In the study's own analysis: For nucleated cells, counts were estimated from reference gene primer amplification. The method was immunoSEQ multiplex PCR; TCRdb's version includes in-frame clones alone and lacks a portion of them. The D gene and trimming were derived from the DNA, and the V and J assignments and clone size from that table. The table records 300,000 to 400,000 clones, roughly 85% of them present only once. Germline V gene lookup returns CDR1 SGHAT and CDR2 FQNNGV. V lost 5 bases and J lost 0, with 16 bases in between. This CDR3 is built from 16 residues. This TCR was recovered from a human donor in a cohort sampled during active COVID-19. Sequencing was done on a sample of peripheral blood. This rearrangement joins TRBV11-2 to TRBJ1-1; a weak D match, TRBD1 (6 bases). CDR3 in amino acids: CASSPNPGTMNTEAFF. For the CDR3, the DNA is TGTGCCAGCAGCCCCAATCCCGGGACAATGAACACTGAAGCTTTCTTT. The full variable domain, in which reference TRBV11-2 and TRBJ1-1 provide the parts outside the CDR3, is EAGVAQSPRYKIIEKRQSVAFWCNPISGHATLYWYQQILGQGPKLLIQFQNNGVVDDSQLPKDRFSAERLKGVDSTLKIQPAKLEDSAVYLCASSPNPGTMNTEAFFGQGTRLTVV.